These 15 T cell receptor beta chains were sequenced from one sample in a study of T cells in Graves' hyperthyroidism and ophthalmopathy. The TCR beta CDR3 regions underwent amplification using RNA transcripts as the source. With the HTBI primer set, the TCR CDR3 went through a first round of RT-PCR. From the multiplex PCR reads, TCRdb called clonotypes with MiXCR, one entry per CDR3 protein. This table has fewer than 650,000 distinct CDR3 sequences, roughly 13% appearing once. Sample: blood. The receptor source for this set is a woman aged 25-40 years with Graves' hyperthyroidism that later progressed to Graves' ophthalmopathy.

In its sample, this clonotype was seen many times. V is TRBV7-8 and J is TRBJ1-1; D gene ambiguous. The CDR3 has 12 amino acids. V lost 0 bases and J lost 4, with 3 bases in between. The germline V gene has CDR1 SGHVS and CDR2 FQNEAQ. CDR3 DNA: TGTGCCAGCAGCTTAGCTAGCACTGAAGCTTTCTTT. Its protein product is CASSLASTEAFF.

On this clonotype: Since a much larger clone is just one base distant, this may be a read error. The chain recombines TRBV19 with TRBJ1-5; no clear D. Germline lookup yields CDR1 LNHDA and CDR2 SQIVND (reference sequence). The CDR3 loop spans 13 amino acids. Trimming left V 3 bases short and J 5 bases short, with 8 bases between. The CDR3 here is CASSIRVDQPQHF. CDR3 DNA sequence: TGTGCCAGTAGTATCCGGGTTGATCAGCCCCAGCATTTT. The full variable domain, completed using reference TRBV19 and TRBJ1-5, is DGGITQSPKYLFRKEGQNVTLSCEQNLNHDAMYWYRQDPGQGLRLIYYSQIVNDFQKGDIAEGYSVSREKKESFPLTVTSAQKNPTAFYLCASSIRVDQPQHFGDGTRLSIL.

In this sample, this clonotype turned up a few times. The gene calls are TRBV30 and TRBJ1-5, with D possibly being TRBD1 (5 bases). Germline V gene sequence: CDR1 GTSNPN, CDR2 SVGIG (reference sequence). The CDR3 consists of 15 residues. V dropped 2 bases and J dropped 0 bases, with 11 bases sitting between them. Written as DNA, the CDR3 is TGTGCCTGGAGTTTCCGGGGCCTTAGCAATCAGCCCCAGCATTTT. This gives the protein CAWSFRGLSNQPQHF.

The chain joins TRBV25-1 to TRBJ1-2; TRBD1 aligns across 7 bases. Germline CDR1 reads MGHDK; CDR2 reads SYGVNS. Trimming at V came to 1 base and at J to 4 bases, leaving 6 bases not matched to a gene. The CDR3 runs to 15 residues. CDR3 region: CASSEWEGAGYGYTF. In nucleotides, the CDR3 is TGTGCCAGCAGTGAATGGGAGGGGGCGGGCTATGGCTACACCTTC.

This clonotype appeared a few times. CDR3 residues: CASSQEKGLTNEKLFF. As DNA, the CDR3 is TGCGCCAGCAGCCAAGAAAAGGGGTTGACTAATGAAAAACTGTTTTTT. The rearrangement joins TRBV4-3 to TRBJ1-4, with D perhaps matching TRBD1 (5 bases). V was shortened by 0 bases and J by 2 bases, with 10 bases between the two germline ends. The CDR3 loop spans 16 amino acids. Germline assignment: CDR1 LGHNA and CDR2 YSLEER.

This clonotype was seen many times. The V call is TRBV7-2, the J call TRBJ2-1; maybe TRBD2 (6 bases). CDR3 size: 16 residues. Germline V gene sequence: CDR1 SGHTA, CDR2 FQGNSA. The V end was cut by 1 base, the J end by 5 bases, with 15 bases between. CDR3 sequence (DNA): TGTGCCAGCAGCTTAGAGGCTGGACGGGGGAACAATGAGCAGTTCTTC. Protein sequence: CASSLEAGRGNNEQFF.

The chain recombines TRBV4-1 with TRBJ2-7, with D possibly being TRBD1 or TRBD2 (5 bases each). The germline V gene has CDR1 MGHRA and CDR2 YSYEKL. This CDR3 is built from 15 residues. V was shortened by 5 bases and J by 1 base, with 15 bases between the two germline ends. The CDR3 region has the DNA TGCGCCAGCAGCGAAAACTTGGGGGAATCCTACGAGCAGTACTTC. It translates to CASSENLGESYEQYF.

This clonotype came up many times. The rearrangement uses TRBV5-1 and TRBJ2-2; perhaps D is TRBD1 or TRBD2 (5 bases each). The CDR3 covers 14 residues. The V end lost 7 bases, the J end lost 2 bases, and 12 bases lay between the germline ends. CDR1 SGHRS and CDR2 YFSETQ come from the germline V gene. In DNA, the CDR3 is TGCGCCAGCCTTGGGACGGATAACACCGGGGAGCTGTTTTTT. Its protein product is CASLGTDNTGELFF.

CDR3 protein: CASSLPGQGFSSSYEQYF. CDR3 nucleotide sequence: TGTGCCAGCAGTTTACCGGGACAGGGGTTTTCGAGCTCCTACGAGCAGTACTTC. This chain uses TRBV28 with TRBJ2-7; 10 bases match TRBD1. With 2 bases clipped from V and 0 bases from J, the junction kept 10 bases outside the gene matches. This CDR3 spans 18 amino acids. CDR1 and CDR2 from the germline V gene are MDHEN and SYDVKM.

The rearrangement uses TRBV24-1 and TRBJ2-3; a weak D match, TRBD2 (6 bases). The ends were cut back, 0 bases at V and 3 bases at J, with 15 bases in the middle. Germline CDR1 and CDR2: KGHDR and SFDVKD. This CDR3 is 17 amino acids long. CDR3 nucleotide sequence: TGTGCCACCAGTGATTTGAACCTAGCGATGGGGACAGATACGCAGTATTTT. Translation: CATSDLNLAMGTDTQYF.

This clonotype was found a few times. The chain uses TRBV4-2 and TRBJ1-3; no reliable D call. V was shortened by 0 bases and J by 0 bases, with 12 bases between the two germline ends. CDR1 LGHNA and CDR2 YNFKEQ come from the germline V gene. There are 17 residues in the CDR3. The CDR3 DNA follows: TGTGCCAGCAGCCAAGATCGGACGGGCAGCTCTGGAAACACCATATATTTT. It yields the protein CASSQDRTGSSGNTIYF.

The CDR3, as DNA: TGCGCCAGCAGCCACTTCGGACAGGTTTTGCGAAAACTGTTTTTT. It is translated as CASSHFGQVLRKLFF. The V and J genes are TRBV4-1 and TRBJ1-4; 7 nucleotides match TRBD1. The CDR3 consists of 15 residues. After removal of 3 bases from V and 10 bases from J, the junction contained 11 bases not matched to a gene. From germline, CDR1 is MGHRA and CDR2 YSYEKL.

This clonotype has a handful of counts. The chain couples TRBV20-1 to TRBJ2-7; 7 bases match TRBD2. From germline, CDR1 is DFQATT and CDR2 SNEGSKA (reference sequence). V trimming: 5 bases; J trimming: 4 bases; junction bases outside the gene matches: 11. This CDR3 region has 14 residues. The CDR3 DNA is TGCAGTGCTGACCCCCCCCCTAGCGGTTACGAGCAGTACTTC. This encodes CSADPPPSGYEQYF.

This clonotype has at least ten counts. Here the CDR3 reads CASSTYIGGGIALHF. CDR3 DNA sequence: TGTGCCAGCAGCACTTATATAGGGGGCGGGATAGCCCTCCACTTT. The V call is TRBV7-2, the J call TRBJ1-6, with 7 bases lining up with TRBD1. The J segment lost 14 bases and the V segment lost 5 bases, leaving 15 bases of the junction unmatched. This CDR3 has 15 residues. Per germline, CDR1 SGHTA and CDR2 FQGNSA.

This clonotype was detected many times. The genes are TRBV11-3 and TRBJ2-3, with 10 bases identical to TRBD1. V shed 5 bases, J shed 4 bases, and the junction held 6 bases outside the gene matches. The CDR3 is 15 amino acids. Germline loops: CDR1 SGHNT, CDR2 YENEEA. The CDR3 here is CASSLGQGISDTQYF. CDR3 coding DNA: TGTGCCAGCAGCCTGGGACAGGGGATTTCAGATACGCAGTATTTT.